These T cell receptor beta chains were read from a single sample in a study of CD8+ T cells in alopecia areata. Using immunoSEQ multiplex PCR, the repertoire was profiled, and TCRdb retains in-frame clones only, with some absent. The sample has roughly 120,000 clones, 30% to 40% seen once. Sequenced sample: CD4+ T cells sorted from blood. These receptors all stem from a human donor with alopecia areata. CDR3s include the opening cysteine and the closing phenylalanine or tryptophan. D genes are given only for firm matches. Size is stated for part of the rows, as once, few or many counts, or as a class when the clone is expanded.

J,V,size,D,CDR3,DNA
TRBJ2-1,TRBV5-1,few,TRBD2,CASSRNPGLAGDNEQFF,TGCGCCAGCAGCCGCAACCCGGGACTAGCGGGGGACAATGAGCAGTTCTTC
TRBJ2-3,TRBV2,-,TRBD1,CATPGQGRLNTQYF,TGTGCCACCCCAGGACAGGGGCGTCTAAATACGCAGTATTTT
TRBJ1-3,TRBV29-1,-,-,CSAEQLGTIYF,TGCAGCGCCGAACAGTTGGGCACCATATATTTT
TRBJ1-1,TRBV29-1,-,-,CSVSDRQPEGLAFF,TGCAGCGTCAGCGACAGACAACCCGAGGGGCTGGCTTTCTTT
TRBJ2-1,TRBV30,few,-,CAWTGGTVPVF,TGTGCCTGGACCGGGGGCACCGTACCAGTCTTC
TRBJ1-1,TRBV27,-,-,CASSPSPKRQDKNTEAFF,TGTGCCAGCAGTCCTTCCCCTAAGAGACAGGATAAGAACACTGAAGCTTTCTTT
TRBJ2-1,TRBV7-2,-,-,CASSYRGRGIREQFF,TGTGCCAGCAGCTACCGGGGACGCGGGATACGCGAGCAGTTCTTC
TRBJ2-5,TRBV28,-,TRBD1,CASSQQIRGETQYF,TGTGCCAGCAGCCAACAAATCAGGGGGGAGACCCAGTACTTC
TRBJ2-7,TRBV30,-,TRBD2,CAWKPRGLANYEQYF,TGTGCCTGGAAACCTCGAGGACTAGCCAACTACGAGCAGTACTTC
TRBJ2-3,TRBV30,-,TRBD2,CAWNDWTSGRAWAQYF,TGTGCCTGGAACGACTGGACTAGCGGGAGGGCCTGGGCGCAGTATTTT
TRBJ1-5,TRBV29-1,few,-,CSVGFTANQPQHF,TGCAGCGTTGGTTTTACAGCCAATCAGCCCCAGCATTTT
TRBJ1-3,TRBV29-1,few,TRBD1,CSVQGATGNTIYF,TGCAGCGTCCAGGGGGCGACTGGAAACACCATATATTTT
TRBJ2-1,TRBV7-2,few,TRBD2,CASSLTGGGAYNEQFF,TGTGCCAGCAGCTTAACAGGCGGGGGGGCCTACAATGAGCAGTTCTTC
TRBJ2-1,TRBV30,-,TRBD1,CACLGQGAYNEQFF,TGTGCCTGCCTGGGACAGGGGGCCTACAATGAGCAGTTCTTC
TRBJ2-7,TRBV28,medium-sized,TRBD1,CASSLPRQGAWHF,TGTGCCAGCAGTTTACCTAGACAGGGGGCTTGGCACTTC
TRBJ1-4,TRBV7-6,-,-,CASSLRATNEKLFF,TGTGCCAGCAGCTTACGCGCAACTAATGAAAAACTGTTTTTT
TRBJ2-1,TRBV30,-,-,CAQDYGLSINEQFF,TGTGCCCAGGACTACGGACTTAGTATCAATGAGCAGTTCTTC
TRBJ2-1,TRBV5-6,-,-,CASSSSGEGQFF,TGTGCCAGCAGCTCTTCGGGAGAAGGGCAGTTCTTC
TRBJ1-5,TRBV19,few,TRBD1,CASSTRQGPQHF,TGTGCCAGTAGTACCCGACAGGGGCCCCAGCATTTT